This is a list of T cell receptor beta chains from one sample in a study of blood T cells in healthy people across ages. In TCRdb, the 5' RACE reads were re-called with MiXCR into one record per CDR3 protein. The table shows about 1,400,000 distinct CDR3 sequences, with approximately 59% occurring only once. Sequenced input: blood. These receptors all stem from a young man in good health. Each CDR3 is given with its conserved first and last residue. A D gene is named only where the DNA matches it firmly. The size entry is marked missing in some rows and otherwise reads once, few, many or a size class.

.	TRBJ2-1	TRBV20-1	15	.	TGCAGTGCCCCCCCGGGTTTAGGGGACTACAATGAGCAGTTCTTC	CSAPPGLGDYNEQFF
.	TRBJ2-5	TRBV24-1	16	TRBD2	TGTGCCACCAGTGACCCGAGCGGGGGGGCTTCAGAGACCCAGTACTTC	CATSDPSGGASETQYF
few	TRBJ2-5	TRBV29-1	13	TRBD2	TGCAGCGTTGGTGCGGGGGGACAAGAGACCCAGTACTTC	CSVGAGGQETQYF
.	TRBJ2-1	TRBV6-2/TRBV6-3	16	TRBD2	TGTGCCAGCAGTTACTCAGTGACTAGCGGGAACAATGAGCAGTTCTTC	CASSYSVTSGNNEQFF
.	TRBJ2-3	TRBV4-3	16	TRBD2	TGCGCCAGCAGCCAAGATTGGCGGGGGGGCACAGATACGCAGTATTTT	CASSQDWRGGTDTQYF
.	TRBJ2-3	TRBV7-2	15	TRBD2	TGTGCCAGCAGCCTCAGCATAGCGGGGGCGGATACGCAGTATTTT	CASSLSIAGADTQYF
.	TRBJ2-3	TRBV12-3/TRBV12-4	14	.	TGTGCCAGCGGTTTAAGCTGGGGCACAGATACGCAGTATTTT	CASGLSWGTDTQYF
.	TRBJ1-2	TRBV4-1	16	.	TGCGCCAGCAGCCAAGATCGGTATGTAGGGAACTATGGCTACACCTTC	CASSQDRYVGNYGYTF
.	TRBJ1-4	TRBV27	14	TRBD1	TGTGCCAGCAGTACGGGACAGTTTAATGAAAAACTGTTTTTT	CASSTGQFNEKLFF
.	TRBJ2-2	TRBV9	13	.	TGTGCCAGCAGCGCTTATTCGCCCGGGGAGCTGTTTTTT	CASSAYSPGELFF
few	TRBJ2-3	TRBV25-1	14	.	TGTGCCAGCAGCGGGCTAGGGTTACGAAATACGCAGTATTTT	CASSGLGLRNTQYF
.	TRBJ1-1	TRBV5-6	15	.	TGTGCCAGCAGCTTTGCAGTCCACCCCAACACTGAAGCTTTCTTT	CASSFAVHPNTEAFF
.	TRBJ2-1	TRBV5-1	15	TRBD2	TGCGCCAGCAGTTTGATAAGCGGGAGCGGCTATGAGCAGTTCTTC	CASSLISGSGYEQFF
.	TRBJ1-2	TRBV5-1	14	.	TGCGCCAGCAGCTTGGGACTCCTTGAATATGGCTACACCTTC	CASSLGLLEYGYTF
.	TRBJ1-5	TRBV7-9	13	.	TGTGCCAGCAGCCTCAGGGATCGTCAGCCCCAGCATTTT	CASSLRDRQPQHF
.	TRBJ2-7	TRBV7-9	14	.	TGTGCCAGCAGCTTAGTCAGTAGGGTCGGCGAGCAGTACTTC	CASSLVSRVGEQYF
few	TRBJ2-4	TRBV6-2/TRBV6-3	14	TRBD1	TGTGCCAGCAGTACCCGGACAGGCCAAAACATTCAGTACTTC	CASSTRTGQNIQYF
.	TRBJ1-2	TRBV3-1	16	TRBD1	TGTGCCAGCAGCCCCGACAGGGCGAAGGGCTACTATGGCTACACCTTC	CASSPDRAKGYYGYTF
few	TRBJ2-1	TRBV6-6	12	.	TGTGCCAGCAGTATCTCTAGCGATGAGCAGTTCTTC	CASSISSDEQFF
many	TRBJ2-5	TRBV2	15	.	TGTGCCAGCAGTGAAGGCAGGGCGCGGCAAGAGACCCAGTACTTC	CASSEGRARQETQYF
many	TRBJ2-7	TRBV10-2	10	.	TGCGCCAGCCTGGGCGGAGAGCAGTACTTC	CASLGGEQYF
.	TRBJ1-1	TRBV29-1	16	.	TGCAGCGTGGCGAACCCCGGACGGATAGTAAACACTGAAGCTTTCTTT	CSVANPGRIVNTEAFF
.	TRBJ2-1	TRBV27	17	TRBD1	TGTGCCAGCAGGAGCGGACCCCCGGGACAGGGAATAAATGAGCAGTTCTTC	CASRSGPPGQGINEQFF
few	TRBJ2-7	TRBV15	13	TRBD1	TGTGCCACCAGTATCAGGGGGCGCGGCGAGCAGTACTTC	CATSIRGRGEQYF
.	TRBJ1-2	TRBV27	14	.	TGTGCCAGCAGTTTGCAGGGGACTAACTATGGCTACACCTTC	CASSLQGTNYGYTF
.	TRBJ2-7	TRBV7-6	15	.	TGTGCCAGCAGCTTGGGTGCGCAGAGCTCCTACGAGCAGTACTTC	CASSLGAQSSYEQYF
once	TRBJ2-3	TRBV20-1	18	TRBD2	TGCAGTGCTAGGGGCTGGACTAGCGGGGGGGCAGGGACAGATACGCAGTATTTT	CSARGWTSGGAGTDTQYF
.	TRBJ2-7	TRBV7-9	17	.	TGTGCCAGCAGCTTAGTAAGGAGGGTCACAGGGTCGGGCGAGCAGTACTTC	CASSLVRRVTGSGEQYF
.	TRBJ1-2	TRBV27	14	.	TGTGCCAGCAGTTTACGAGGGGTTGGCTATGGCTACACCTTC	CASSLRGVGYGYTF
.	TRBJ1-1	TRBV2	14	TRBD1	TGTGCCAGCAGGGCCCGGGTGGACAGGTTTGAAGCTTTCTTT	CASRARVDRFEAFF
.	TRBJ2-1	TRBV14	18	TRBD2	TGTGCCAGCAGCCGAGGAACTGGCGGGGGGAGCTCCTACAATGAGCAGTTCTTC	CASSRGTGGGSSYNEQFF
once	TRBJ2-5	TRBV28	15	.	TGTGCCAGCAGTTGGCCGACAGGGAGGGAAGAGACCCAGTACTTC	CASSWPTGREETQYF
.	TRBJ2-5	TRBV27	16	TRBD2	TGTGCCAGCAGTGTCGGGACTAGCGCGCTAGAAGAGACCCAGTACTTC	CASSVGTSALEETQYF
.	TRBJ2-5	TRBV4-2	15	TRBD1	TGTGCCAGCAGTCCCGGGACAGGGGTACCAGAGACCCAGTACTTC	CASSPGTGVPETQYF
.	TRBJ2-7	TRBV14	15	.	TGTGCCAGCAGCCAAGTCGCGGGAACCTCCTACGAGCAGTACTTC	CASSQVAGTSYEQYF
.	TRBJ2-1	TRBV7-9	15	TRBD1	TGTGCCAGCAGCTGGGACAGGGTGGGGGACAATGAGCAGTTCTTC	CASSWDRVGDNEQFF
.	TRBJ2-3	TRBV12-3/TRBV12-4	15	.	TGTGCCAGCAGTGACGGCGGTACTAGCACAGATACGGAGTATTTT	CASSDGGTSTDTEYF
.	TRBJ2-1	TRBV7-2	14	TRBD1	TGTGCCAGCAGTCTTCCGGGACAGGGATTTTGGCAGTTCTTC	CASSLPGQGFWQFF
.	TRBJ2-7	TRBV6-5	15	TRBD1	TGTGCCAGCAGGCCCGGGACAGAGTTATCCTACGAGCAGTACTTC	CASRPGTELSYEQYF
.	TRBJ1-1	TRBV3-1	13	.	TGTGCCAGCAGCCCCGATGGGGACGCTGAAGCTTTCTTT	CASSPDGDAEAFF
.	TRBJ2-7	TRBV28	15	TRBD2	TGTGCCAGCAGTTCGGAGGAGCGGGGGGCCTACGAGCAGTACTTC	CASSSEERGAYEQYF
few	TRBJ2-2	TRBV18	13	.	TGTGCCAGCTCACCACAGGGGTCCGGGGAGCTGTTTTTT	CASSPQGSGELFF
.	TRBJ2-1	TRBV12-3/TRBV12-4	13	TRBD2	TGTGCCATCCAACTAGCGTTATACAATGAGCAGTTCTTC	CAIQLALYNEQFF
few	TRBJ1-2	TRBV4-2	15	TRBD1	TGTGCCAGCAGCCATGTGCTGACAGGGGGTTATGGCTACACCTTC	CASSHVLTGGYGYTF
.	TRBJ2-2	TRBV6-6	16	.	TGTGCCAGCAGTTACCCCACAGGGAGTAACACCGGGGAGCTGTTTTTT	CASSYPTGSNTGELFF
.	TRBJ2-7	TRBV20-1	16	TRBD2	TGCAGTGCTAGAGATAGCCTAGCGGAAAGCTCCTACGAGCAGTACTTC	CSARDSLAESSYEQYF
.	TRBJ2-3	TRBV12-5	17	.	TGTGCTAGTGGTCGAACCGGGGCCTACTATAGCACAGATACGCAGTATTTT	CASGRTGAYYSTDTQYF
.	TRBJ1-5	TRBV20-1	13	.	TGCAGTGCTAGAGGGCTTACCAATCAGCCCCAGCATTTT	CSARGLTNQPQHF
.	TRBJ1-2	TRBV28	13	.	TGTGCCAGCAAGCTCAGACCTTCCTATGGCTACACCTTC	CASKLRPSYGYTF
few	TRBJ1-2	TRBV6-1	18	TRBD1	TGTGCCAGCAGCTCCATTCCCTCGACAGGGACCCCTAACTATGGCTACACCTTC	CASSSIPSTGTPNYGYTF
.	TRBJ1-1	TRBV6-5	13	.	TGTGCCAGCAACCTAAACAAGAACACTGAAGCTTTCTTT	CASNLNKNTEAFF
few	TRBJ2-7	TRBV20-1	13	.	TGCAGTGCTAGCCTGACAGGTCCCTACGAGCAGTACTTC	CSASLTGPYEQYF
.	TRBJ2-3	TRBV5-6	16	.	TGTGCCAGCAGATCCGACACGTGGGGGATCACAGATACGCAGTATTTT	CASRSDTWGITDTQYF
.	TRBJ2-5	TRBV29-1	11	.	TGCAGCACCCGCGGAGGGGAGACCCAGTACTTC	CSTRGGETQYF
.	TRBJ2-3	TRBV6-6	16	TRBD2	TGTGCCAGCAGCCAAACCGGGACTAGCGGCGTGGATACGCAGTATTTT	CASSQTGTSGVDTQYF
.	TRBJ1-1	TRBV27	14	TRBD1	TGTGCCAGCAGTTTGGACAGGGGGTACACTGAAGCTTTCTTT	CASSLDRGYTEAFF
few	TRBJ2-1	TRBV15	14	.	TGTGCCACCAGCCTATCGGGGGGCATGAATGAGCAGTTCTTC	CATSLSGGMNEQFF
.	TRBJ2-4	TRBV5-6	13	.	TGTGCCAGCAGCTTGCCCCATTCGGGCATTCAGTACTTC	CASSLPHSGIQYF